The entry that follows covers one T cell receptor beta chain sequence. Time point of the sample: newly diagnosed, previously untreated cHL patient sample. This sample is part of a study of PD-1 blockade in classical Hodgkin lymphoma. This CDR3 is built from 17 residues. Losses at the gene ends were 2 bases for V and 4 bases for J; bases not matched to a gene: 11. CDR1 is SGDLS, CDR2 YYNGEE, per germline. The data were produced by immunoSEQ multiplex PCR, yet TCRdb's version contains in-frame clones alone and is incomplete. The sample shows 17,000 or so clones, about 90% of them seen only once. This sequence was found in a human donor with classical Hodgkin lymphoma. The chain couples TRBV9 to TRBJ1-2; 10 bases match TRBD1. Sequenced input: peripheral blood mononuclear cells (PBMCs). CDR3 in DNA: TGTGCCAGCAGCGTTGGGACAGGGGAGATCCTAACCTATGGCTACACCTTC. It translates to CASSVGTGEILTYGYTF. The whole variable domain, remainder taken from reference TRBV9 and TRBJ1-2, is DSGVTQTPKHLITATGQRVTLRCSPRSGDLSVYWYQQSLDQGLQFLIQYYNGEERAKGNILERFSAQQFPDLHSELNLSSLELGDSALYFCASSVGTGEILTYGYTFGSGTRLTVV.